One and the same sample provided the 22 T cell receptor beta chains below, sequenced in a study of T cell responses to AZD1222 COVID-19 vaccine. Sequenced by immunoSEQ multiplex PCR; TCRdb stores in-frame clones only, minus some. This table holds over 100,000 clones, around 89% found once. Sequenced material: peripheral blood, taken on day 0 of AZD1222 vaccination. The receptors were gathered from an adult in good health.

This rearrangement joins TRBV10-2 to TRBJ2-5; the D gene could be TRBD1 or TRBD2 (6 bases each). Trimming removed 6 bases at V and 5 bases at J, with 16 bases between. This CDR3 has 14 amino acids. Per the germline V gene, CDR1 is WSHSY and CDR2 is SAAADI. CDR3 in DNA: TGCGCCAGCAGCCCCGAGGGGGGCCGGGAGACCCAGTACTTC. Translating gives CASSPEGGRETQYF.

The V call is TRBV5-4, the J call TRBJ2-1; a possible D gene is TRBD2 (5 bases). This CDR3 is 16 amino acids long. Trimming stripped 1 base from V and 0 bases from J, with 11 bases between. Per germline, CDR1 SGHNT and CDR2 YYREEE (reference sequence). CDR3 nucleotides: TGTGCCAGCAGCTTGAAGGAGCGGAGCTCCTACAATGAGCAGTTCTTC. Protein: CASSLKERSSYNEQFF. Complete variable domain (other parts from reference TRBV5-4 and TRBJ2-1): ETGVTQSPTHLIKTRGQQVTLRCSSQSGHNTVSWYQQALGQGPQFIFQYYREEENGRGNFPPRFSGLQFPNYSSELNVNALELDDSALYLCASSLKERSSYNEQFFGPGTRLTVL.

This clone was found once. The genes are TRBV5-1 and TRBJ2-5; D gene ambiguous. Germline loops: CDR1 SGHRS, CDR2 YFSETQ. Trimming cost V 0 bases and J 5 bases, with 29 bases left between them. This CDR3 has 20 residues. The DNA of the CDR3 is TGCGCCAGCAGCTTGGAAGGGCCCAATTACCCCCCGGTCAACGGGGAGACCCAGTACTTC. This translates into CASSLEGPNYPPVNGETQYF.

Only one count was recorded for this clone. The chain carries TRBV7-2 and TRBJ2-3; D might be TRBD1 or TRBD2, each matching 6 bases. The CDR3 runs to 18 residues. Looked up from germline, CDR1 is SGHTA and CDR2 is FQGNSA. V lost 5 bases and J 2 bases, leaving 23 bases between the germline ends. DNA of the CDR3: TGTGCCAGCAGCCACACCCTGGGGGGCCGAATTAACACAGATACGCAGTATTTT. It is translated as CASSHTLGGRINTDTQYF.

The rearrangement links TRBV24-1 to TRBJ2-1, with no clear D. This CDR3 is built from 11 residues. Germline V CDR1 and CDR2: KGHDR, SFDVKD. V gave up 5 bases and J gave up 10 bases, with 8 bases separating them. The DNA of the CDR3 is TGTGCCACCAGTGCTGGCCCCGAGCAGTTCTTC. This encodes CATSAGPEQFF.

This clone was detected once. The chain carries TRBV7-3 and TRBJ1-6; D possibly corresponds to TRBD1 (6 bases). Germline V gene data show CDR1 as SGHTA and CDR2 as FQGTGA. The CDR3 runs 15 residues. V was shortened by 2 bases and J by 2 bases, with 7 bases between the two germline ends. CDR3 in DNA: TGTGCCAGCAGCTTACGGGGGCCCTATAATTCACCCCTCCACTTT. The encoded protein is CASSLRGPYNSPLHF.

This chain connects TRBV5-1 to TRBJ2-6, with D possibly being TRBD1 or TRBD2 (5 bases each). Between the trimmed V and J ends, which lost 4 bases and 4 bases, there was a span of 15 bases. The CDR3 loop spans 16 amino acids. The V gene's germline CDR1 is SGHRS and CDR2 YFSETQ. This CDR3 reads CASSHGLGPGANVLTF. The CDR3 nucleotides read TGCGCCAGCAGCCATGGATTGGGACCCGGGGCCAACGTCCTGACTTTC. The entire variable domain, with the rest obtained from reference TRBV5-1 and TRBJ2-6, is as follows: KAGVTQTPRYLIKTRGQQVTLSCSPISGHRSVSWYQQTPGQGLQFLFEYFSETQRNKGNFPGRFSGRQFSNSRSEMNVSTLELGDSALYLCASSHGLGPGANVLTFGAGSRLTVL.

The V and J genes are TRBV5-8 and TRBJ2-4; D not certain. The V end lost 0 bases, the J end lost 6 bases, and 7 bases lay between the germline ends. This CDR3 comprises 13 residues. Per germline, CDR1 SGHTS and CDR2 YDEGEE. The CDR3 protein is CASSLVEVNIQYF. The CDR3 DNA reads as TGTGCCAGCAGCTTGGTTGAAGTAAACATTCAGTACTTC.

The chain carries TRBV9 and TRBJ2-1; 8 bases are shared with TRBD2. The ends lost 0 bases at V and 7 bases at J; junction bases unmatched: 12. Per germline, CDR1 SGDLS and CDR2 YYNGEE. The CDR3 is 17 amino acids. Here the CDR3 reads CASSVEGAGRVGNEQFF. CDR3 nucleotide sequence: TGTGCCAGCAGCGTAGAAGGCGCCGGGAGGGTAGGAAATGAGCAGTTCTTC.

This sequence joins TRBV5-1 and TRBJ1-1; 8 positions agree with TRBD1. The junction had 3 bases not matched to a gene; V was cut back by 4 bases and J by 1 base. This CDR3 is built from 14 residues. Germline V CDR1 and CDR2: SGHRS, YFSETQ. The CDR3 loop is CASSTTGENTEAFF. DNA for the CDR3: TGCGCCAGCAGCACGACAGGGGAGAACACTGAAGCTTTCTTT.

A single count supports this clone. The rearrangement joins TRBV6-5 to TRBJ2-7; 9 bases map to TRBD1. Unmatched junction bases numbered 8, after V lost 5 bases and J lost 3 bases. In germline, CDR1 is MNHEY, CDR2 SVGAGI. The CDR3 runs 15 residues. Here the CDR3 DNA reads TGTGCCAGCAGTACCGCCGGGACAGGGAGCTACGAGCAGTACTTC. Amino acid sequence: CASSTAGTGSYEQYF.

The chain combines TRBV6-5 with TRBJ1-6; TRBD1 might be the D (5 bases). The CDR3 is made up of 13 amino acids. V lost 8 bases and J lost 5, with 10 bases in between. Germline assignment: CDR1 MNHEY and CDR2 SVGAGI. The CDR3 sequence is CASRTHNNSPLHF. DNA of the CDR3: TGTGCCAGCCGGACACATAATAATTCACCCCTCCACTTT.

In this sample, this clone turned up a few times. The genes are TRBV7-2 and TRBJ2-5; 8 nucleotides line up with TRBD2. There are 15 residues in the CDR3. Trimming took 6 bases from V and 5 from J; bases not matched to a gene: 11. Germline loops: CDR1 SGHTA, CDR2 FQGNSA. The CDR3 protein is CASSPSAGGRETQYF. CDR3 coding DNA: TGTGCCAGCAGTCCTAGTGCGGGGGGCCGGGAGACCCAGTACTTC.

This clone came up once. The V call is TRBV5-1, the J call TRBJ1-2; D might be TRBD1 (6 bases). From germline, CDR1 is SGHRS and CDR2 YFSETQ. Trimming removed 3 bases from V and 4 bases from J, with 19 bases in between. The CDR3 is 16 residues long. CDR3 bases: TGCGCCAGCAGCTCGACATCAGTGGACAGACGCTATGGCTACACCTTC. Its translation is CASSSTSVDRRYGYTF.

With respect to this clone: This sample includes further DNA sequences coding for the same CDR3. This sequence joins TRBV18 and TRBJ1-1; D call uncertain. Germline V CDR1 and CDR2: KGHSH, LQKENI. This CDR3 is built from 13 residues. V lost 2 bases and J 1 base, leaving 5 bases between the germline ends. CDR3: CASSPDQNTEAFF. CDR3 coding DNA: TGTGCCAGCTCACCAGATCAGAACACTGAAGCTTTCTTT.

The V call is TRBV2, the J call TRBJ1-1; tentatively, D is TRBD1 (5 bases). This CDR3 has 11 amino acids. Between the trimmed V and J ends, which lost 6 bases and 7 bases, there was a span of 9 bases. Germline V CDR1 and CDR2: SNHLY, FYNNEI. CDR3 DNA: TGTGCCAGCAGATGGGACGTTGAAGCTTTCTTT. Translated: CASRWDVEAFF.

This clone has only a few counts. The V and J genes are TRBV14 and TRBJ1-2; 7 bases line up with TRBD1. The CDR3 has 15 residues. The germline V gene encodes CDR1 SGHDN and CDR2 FVKESK. Trimming cost V 5 bases and J 4 bases; bases outside gene matches: 10. This CDR3 is CASSLRTGVGYGYTF. For the CDR3, the DNA is TGTGCCAGCAGCTTGCGGACAGGAGTCGGCTATGGCTACACCTTC. Together with reference TRBV14 and TRBJ1-2, the CDR3 gives the full variable domain: EAGVTQFPSHSVIEKGQTVTLRCDPISGHDNLYWYRRVMGKEIKFLLHFVKESKQDESGMPNNRFLAERTGGTYSTLKVQPAELEDSGVYFCASSLRTGVGYGYTFGSGTRLTVV.

V is TRBV2 and J is TRBJ2-7; weak D call: TRBD2 (6 bases). V gave up 4 bases and J gave up 0 bases, with 13 bases separating them. Germline assignment: CDR1 SNHLY and CDR2 FYNNEI. The CDR3 loop spans 15 amino acids. The CDR3 reads CASSGGVRPSYEQYF. The CDR3 DNA reads as TGTGCCAGCAGTGGGGGGGTCAGGCCCTCCTACGAGCAGTACTTC. The complete variable domain, with remaining parts taken from reference TRBV2 and TRBJ2-7, reads EPEVTQTPSHQVTQMGQEVILRCVPISNHLYFYWYRQILGQKVEFLVSFYNNEISEKSEIFDDQFSVERPDGSNFTLKIRSTKLEDSAMYFCASSGGVRPSYEQYFGPGTRLTVT.

V and J are TRBV7-9 and TRBJ1-1, with D uncertain. CDR3 size: 16 residues. Germline V gene lookup returns CDR1 SEHNR and CDR2 FQNEAQ (reference sequence). The ends were cut back, 5 bases at V and 0 bases at J, with 16 bases in the middle. This chain's CDR3 is CASSDPSHEVNTEAFF. CDR3 nucleotides: TGTGCCAGCAGCGACCCAAGTCACGAAGTGAACACTGAAGCTTTCTTT.

V gene TRBV9 combines with J gene TRBJ2-5, with D possibly TRBD2 on 6 matching bases. Trimming pared 0 bases from V and 2 bases from J, leaving 11 bases between. Germline loops: CDR1 SGDLS, CDR2 YYNGEE. CDR3 length: 15 residues. CDR3: CASSVAAGRQETQYF. The CDR3 DNA reads as TGTGCCAGCAGCGTAGCCGCGGGGAGACAAGAGACCCAGTACTTC. The full variable domain, with the rest looked up from reference TRBV9 and TRBJ2-5, is DSGVTQTPKHLITATGQRVTLRCSPRSGDLSVYWYQQSLDQGLQFLIQYYNGEERAKGNILERFSAQQFPDLHSELNLSSLELGDSALYFCASSVAAGRQETQYFGPGTRLLVL.

This clone occurred once. The chain couples TRBV18 to TRBJ1-4; D remains ambiguous. The CDR3 loop spans 16 amino acids. With 2 bases removed from V and 4 bases from J, the gap between germline ends came to 14 bases. The V gene's germline CDR1 is KGHSH and CDR2 LQKENI. The CDR3 DNA follows: TGTGCCAGCTCACCAAGAAAGTCAGAGGGTAATGAAAAACTGTTTTTT. This encodes CASSPRKSEGNEKLFF.

This sequence joins TRBV6-4 and TRBJ2-3, with TRBD1 matching over 7 bases. Germline CDR1 is MRHNA and CDR2 is SNTAGT. The CDR3 contains 14 residues. The junction had 3 bases not matched to a gene; V was cut back by 3 bases and J by 3 bases. The CDR3: CASSEQGWTDTQYF. The CDR3 DNA follows: TGTGCCAGCAGTGAACAGGGGTGGACAGATACGCAGTATTTT.